The 27 T cell receptor beta chains below all came from one sample that was sequenced in a study of cytomegalovirus exposure and HLA in healthy donors. Here immunoSEQ multiplex PCR was the method, and the copy in TCRdb shows in-frame clones only, minus some. The sample comprises more than 300,000 clones, roughly 85% of which are singletons, and roughly 0.8% rests with the top ten. Sequencing was carried out using PBMCs. The receptors shown here come from a woman in her late teens or twenties in good health and CMV-seronegative.

The V and J genes are TRBV6-5 and TRBJ1-2, with TRBD1 as a possible D gene (6 bases). V was shortened by 7 bases and J by 3 bases, with 12 bases between the two germline ends. The length of the CDR3 is 13 residues. The germline gives CDR1 MNHEY, CDR2 SVGAGI. The CDR3 loop is CASIRGGDYGYTF. Here the CDR3 DNA reads TGTGCCAGCATCCGAGGGGGGGACTATGGCTACACCTTC.

The chain uses TRBV5-6 and TRBJ1-5; D gene unclear. V lost 2 bases to trimming and J lost 0 bases, with 12 bases between them. The CDR3 is made up of 16 amino acids. Germline V lookup: CDR1 SGHDT, CDR2 YYEEEE. CDR3 loop: CASSFSRGPSNQPQHF. The CDR3 nucleotides read TGTGCCAGCAGCTTTAGCCGAGGTCCTAGCAATCAGCCCCAGCATTTT.

This sequence joins TRBV2 and TRBJ1-1; 8 bases line up with TRBD1. Germline loops: CDR1 SNHLY, CDR2 FYNNEI. After removal of 2 bases from V and 4 bases from J, the junction contained 6 bases not matched to a gene. The CDR3 consists of 15 residues. The CDR3 DNA reads as TGTGCCAGCAGTGAAAACCCAGGGGGCCTCACTGAAGCTTTCTTT. Protein: CASSENPGGLTEAFF.

J is TRBJ1-5 and V is TRBV4-2, with D hard to call. This CDR3 is 15 amino acids long. Germline values: CDR1 LGHNA, CDR2 YNFKEQ. V was cut by 0 bases and J by 6 bases, with 12 bases left in between. The CDR3 loop reads CASSQELGGLQPQHF. Written as DNA, the CDR3 is TGTGCCAGCAGCCAAGAACTTGGTGGGCTTCAGCCCCAGCATTTT.

The chain employs TRBV19 and TRBJ1-5; D is uncertain. Between the trimmed V and J ends, which lost 3 bases and 1 base, there was a span of 10 bases. The length of the CDR3 is 15 residues. Germline loops: CDR1 LNHDA, CDR2 SQIVND (reference sequence). Here the CDR3 reads CASSIPWRSNQPQHF. The DNA of the CDR3 is TGTGCCAGTAGTATCCCCTGGCGGAGCAATCAGCCCCAGCATTTT.

This rearrangement joins TRBV5-1 to TRBJ1-1; D is possibly TRBD1 (5 bases). In germline, CDR1 is SGHRS, CDR2 YFSETQ. V shed 0 bases and J shed 4 bases, with 7 bases lying between them. The CDR3 length is 13 residues. CDR3 amino acids: CASSLGGGTEAFF. The CDR3 nucleotides read TGCGCCAGCAGCTTGGGCGGGGGCACTGAAGCTTTCTTT.

The chain uses TRBV18 and TRBJ2-3; D is unclear. The CDR3 is 13 amino acids. Trimming cost V 5 bases and J 1 base, with 7 bases left between them. The germline gives CDR1 KGHSH, CDR2 LQKENI. CDR3 bases: TGTGCCAGCTCATCCTCCCGCACAGATACGCAGTATTTT. Translated: CASSSSRTDTQYF.

This rearrangement joins TRBV6-1 to TRBJ1-4; D may be TRBD1 (6 bases). The CDR3 spans 14 residues. CDR1 is MNHNS and CDR2 is SASEGT in the germline V gene. V lost 6 bases to trimming and J lost 5 bases, with 13 bases between them. The CDR3 sequence: CASRMDSTNEKLFF. The CDR3 DNA reads TGTGCCAGCAGGATGGACAGCACGAATGAAAAACTGTTTTTT.

CDR3 sequence (DNA): TGTGCCAGCCGGTCCTATAATTCACCCCTCCACTTT. Translation: CASRSYNSPLHF. V gene TRBV6-5 combines with J gene TRBJ1-6, with no clear D. V was pared by 8 bases and J by 1 base, with 3 bases between. Per germline, CDR1 MNHEY and CDR2 SVGAGI. The CDR3 runs to 12 residues.

This clone was seen just once. The rearrangement uses TRBV4-1 and TRBJ2-7; the match to TRBD1 covers 7 bases. The germline gives CDR1 MGHRA, CDR2 YSYEKL. The CDR3 loop spans 14 amino acids. V gave up 4 bases and J gave up 2 bases; unmatched junction bases: 5. CDR3 DNA sequence: TGCGCCAGCAGCCGGGGACAGTCCACCTACGAGCAGTACTTC. It encodes CASSRGQSTYEQYF.

This clone appeared a single time. This sequence joins TRBV30 and TRBJ2-1; D possibly corresponds to TRBD2 (7 bases). This CDR3 has 13 residues. CDR1 GTSNPN and CDR2 SVGIG come from the germline V gene (reference sequence). Trimming took off 3 bases at V and 16 bases at J, with 22 bases between the two ends. The CDR3, as DNA: TGTGCCTGGAGACTAGGGGGGGCGCGGGGAGGATTCTTC. Protein product: CAWRLGGARGGFF.

The CDR3 coding sequence is TGTGCCAGCAGCCCTGCGACAGGCGGTGATCAGCCCCAGCATTTT. It codes for CASSPATGGDQPQHF. V usage is TRBV6-1 and J usage is TRBJ1-5, with D perhaps TRBD1 (6 bases). Trimming left V 6 bases short and J 5 bases short, with 17 bases between. Germline V CDR1 and CDR2: MNHNS, SASEGT. The CDR3 contains 15 residues.

The CDR3 DNA reads as TGTGCCAGCAGTGTCCGCGCTTTAGAGACCCAGTACTTC. This codes for CASSVRALETQYF. The chain uses TRBV25-1 and TRBJ2-5; D ambiguous. V was trimmed by 4 bases and J by 4 bases, leaving 10 bases between them. The CDR3 contains 13 residues. Germline lookup yields CDR1 MGHDK and CDR2 SYGVNS.

The chain carries TRBV27 and TRBJ2-1; 7 bases map to TRBD2. The CDR3 extends over 15 amino acids. Germline values: CDR1 MNHEY, CDR2 SMNVEV (reference sequence). With 2 bases clipped from V and 5 bases from J, the junction kept 6 bases outside the gene matches. CDR3 coding DNA: TGTGCCAGCAGTTTAGCGGGGGAGGTCAACAATGAGCAGTTCTTC. Residues: CASSLAGEVNNEQFF.

The chain recombines TRBV29-1 with TRBJ2-1; D uncertain. V was clipped by 5 bases and J by 6 bases, with 11 bases between them. The CDR3 sequence is 12 residues long. Germline CDR1 and CDR2: SQVTM and ANQGSEA. This CDR3 is CSVTTGSNEQFF. CDR3 bases: TGCAGCGTTACGACTGGCTCCAATGAGCAGTTCTTC.

The chain employs TRBV2 and TRBJ1-1; no definite D call. The V gene's germline CDR1 is SNHLY and CDR2 FYNNEI. The CDR3 has 14 residues. Trimming removed 5 bases at V and 1 base at J, with 11 bases between. The CDR3 DNA reads TGTGCCAGCAGTCTCTCGAGGGCGAACACTGAAGCTTTCTTT. This gives the protein CASSLSRANTEAFF.

This clone was detected once. The chain couples TRBV28 to TRBJ2-3, with 7 bases that match TRBD2. Germline values: CDR1 MDHEN, CDR2 SYDVKM. This CDR3 comprises 15 residues. V trimming: 10 bases; J trimming: 6 bases; junction bases outside the gene matches: 16. CDR3 sequence: CATSGTIRRTDTQYF. The CDR3 coding sequence is TGTGCCACCTCCGGGACTATAAGAAGAACGGATACGCAGTATTTT.

This clone was observed a few times. The chain links TRBV6-5 to TRBJ1-2; 11 bases agree with TRBD1. Trimming took 6 bases from V and 7 from J; bases not matched to a gene: 4. The CDR3 spans 13 residues. Germline V gene lookup returns CDR1 MNHEY and CDR2 SVGAGI. The CDR3 DNA is TGTGCCAGCAGCCCGGACAGGGGGCTTGGCTACACCTTC. It encodes CASSPDRGLGYTF.

V and J are TRBV6-5 and TRBJ2-7; 8 bases fit TRBD2. The CDR3 runs to 15 residues. Germline values: CDR1 MNHEY, CDR2 SVGAGI. Trimming cost V 6 bases and J 0 bases; bases outside gene matches: 7. The CDR3 region has the DNA TGTGCCAGCAGCCCCAGCGGGGGCAGCTCCTACGAGCAGTACTTC. Protein product: CASSPSGGSSYEQYF.

The V call is TRBV7-8, the J call TRBJ1-2; a possible D gene is TRBD1 (6 bases). Trimming stripped 5 bases from V and 2 bases from J, with 15 bases between. This CDR3 spans 15 amino acids. The germline gives CDR1 SGHVS, CDR2 FQNEAQ. The CDR3 here is CASSKGTRQNYGYTF. CDR3 coding DNA: TGTGCCAGCAGCAAAGGGACACGACAAAACTATGGCTACACCTTC.

The chain links TRBV2 to TRBJ1-4; TRBD1 agrees at 9 bases. The CDR3 spans 15 residues. Germline lookup yields CDR1 SNHLY and CDR2 FYNNEI. V dropped 7 bases and J dropped 2; count of bases not matched to a gene: 5. CDR3 region: CASKAQGATNEKLFF. The CDR3 coding sequence is TGTGCCAGCAAAGCACAGGGGGCGACTAATGAAAAACTGTTTTTT.

This sequence joins TRBV2 and TRBJ1-5, with TRBD1 matching 7 bases. The germline V gene has CDR1 SNHLY and CDR2 FYNNEI. Losses at the gene ends were 5 bases for V and 1 base for J; bases not matched to a gene: 8. The CDR3 spans 16 residues. DNA of the CDR3: TGTGCCAGCAGTTCTGACAGGGCAATAAGCAATCAGCCCCAGCATTTT. Translation gives CASSSDRAISNQPQHF.

J is TRBJ2-3 and V is TRBV9; 11 nucleotides line up with TRBD2. The CDR3 is 16 amino acids. In germline, CDR1 is SGDLS, CDR2 YYNGEE. V gave up 3 bases and J gave up 2 bases; unmatched junction bases: 5. This CDR3 reads CASSADSGGATDTQYF. CDR3 coding DNA: TGTGCCAGCAGCGCCGATAGCGGGGGGGCCACAGATACGCAGTATTTT.

The V call is TRBV18, the J call TRBJ2-1; maybe TRBD2 (5 bases). The CDR3 has 16 residues. With 4 bases removed from V and 0 bases from J, the gap between germline ends came to 13 bases. Germline loops: CDR1 KGHSH, CDR2 LQKENI. The CDR3 sequence: CASSRMTGSSYNEQFF. The CDR3 region has the DNA TGTGCCAGCTCACGAATGACTGGGAGCTCCTACAATGAGCAGTTCTTC.

This rearrangement joins TRBV28 to TRBJ2-7; D possibly corresponds to TRBD2 (5 bases). Germline CDR1 and CDR2: MDHEN and SYDVKM. Trimming shortened V by 6 bases and J by 0 bases, and 12 bases separated the two germline ends. This CDR3 comprises 14 residues. The CDR3 sequence is CASRPVAPSYEQYF. CDR3 nucleotides: TGTGCCAGCAGACCCGTAGCGCCCTCCTACGAGCAGTACTTC.

This chain joins TRBV10-3 and TRBJ2-7, with TRBD2 as a possible D gene (6 bases). The V end was cut by 8 bases, the J end by 4 bases, with 18 bases between. CDR1 is ENHRY, CDR2 SYGVKD, per germline. There are 14 residues in the CDR3. The DNA of the CDR3 is TGTGCCATCCGAAACGACGCGGCGGGGTACGAGCAGTACTTC. This sequence encodes CAIRNDAAGYEQYF.

This chain links TRBV19 with TRBJ1-1; D unclear. CDR3 length: 15 amino acids. The V end lost 9 bases, the J end lost 6 bases, and 23 bases lay between the germline ends. Germline V gene lookup returns CDR1 LNHDA and CDR2 SQIVND (reference sequence). The CDR3 region has the DNA TGTGCCAGCAACCAGCCACAGCAACTTGGGTCTGAAGCTTTCTTT. Translating gives CASNQPQQLGSEAFF.